A single sample gave rise to the 5 T cell receptor beta chains below, sequenced in a study of blood T cells in healthy people across ages. A second PCR of 7 to 11 cycles used a sample-barcoded 5' primer and a J-beta primer mix. TCRdb redid the calling of the 5' RACE reads with MiXCR, one entry per CDR3 protein. The sample lists 1.5 million or so distinct CDR3 sequences; around 40% were seen once. Material for sequencing was blood. Receptors were obtained from a woman aged 18-29 years in good health.

This chain joins TRBV29-1 and TRBJ2-3; 10 nucleotides match TRBD1. J was trimmed by 2 bases and V by 4 bases; bases with no gene match: 3. Germline lookup yields CDR1 SQVTM and CDR2 ANQGSEA. The CDR3 sequence is 14 residues long. The CDR3 here is CSVADRGPTDTQYF. The DNA of the CDR3 is TGCAGCGTTGCTGACAGGGGGCCCACAGATACGCAGTATTTT.

This clonotype was observed at least ten times. The chain employs TRBV7-8 and TRBJ2-7, with 7 bases fitting TRBD1. The CDR3 covers 14 residues. After removal of 2 bases from V and 2 bases from J, the junction contained 3 bases not matched to a gene. The germline V gene encodes CDR1 SGHVS and CDR2 FQNEAQ. CDR3 nucleotides: TGTGCCAGCAGCTTACAGACAGGGACCTACGAGCAGTACTTC. Translated: CASSLQTGTYEQYF.

The genes are TRBV27 and TRBJ2-7; D is uncertain. Trimming stripped 11 bases from V and 1 base from J, with 15 bases between. This CDR3 is 13 amino acids long. Germline values: CDR1 MNHEY, CDR2 SMNVEV (reference sequence). CDR3: CASKLTDSYEQYF. As DNA, the CDR3 is TGTGCCTCAAAACTAACCGATTCCTACGAGCAGTACTTC.

J is TRBJ2-3 and V is TRBV6-1; 9 bases agree with TRBD1. CDR1 and CDR2 from the germline V gene are MNHNS and SASEGT. The V segment lost 4 bases and the J segment 3 bases; nucleotides outside the gene matches: 11. The CDR3 covers 17 residues. CDR3 region: CASSVPDRGSSTDTQYF. Written as DNA, the CDR3 is TGTGCCAGCAGTGTGCCGGACAGGGGCAGTAGTACAGATACGCAGTATTTT.

The rearrangement uses TRBV6-5 and TRBJ1-2; TRBD1 matches 7 bases. Germline CDR1 reads MNHEY; CDR2 reads SVGAGI. The CDR3 sequence is 16 residues long. V lost 5 bases, J lost 0 bases, and 9 bases stayed unmatched. The CDR3 here is CASSRGGTASNYGYTF. The DNA for the CDR3 is TGTGCCAGCAGTCGGGGGGGGACAGCTTCTAACTATGGCTACACCTTC.